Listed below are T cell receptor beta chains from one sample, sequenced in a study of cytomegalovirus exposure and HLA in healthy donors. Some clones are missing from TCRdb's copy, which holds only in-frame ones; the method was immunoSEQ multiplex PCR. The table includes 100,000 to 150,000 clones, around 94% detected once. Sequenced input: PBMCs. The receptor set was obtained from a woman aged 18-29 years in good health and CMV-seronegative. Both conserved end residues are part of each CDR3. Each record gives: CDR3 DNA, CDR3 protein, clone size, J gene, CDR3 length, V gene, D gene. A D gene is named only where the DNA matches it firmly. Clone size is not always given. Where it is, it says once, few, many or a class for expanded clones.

CDR3 DNA: TGTGCCAGCTGGACAGGGGCGGCTGGGGCCAACGTCCTGACTTTC
CDR3 protein: CASWTGAAGANVLTF
clone size: -
J gene: TRBJ2-6
CDR3 length: 15
V gene: TRBV6-5
D gene: TRBD1

CDR3 DNA: TGTGCCAGCAGCCTAGACGGAACCGGGGAGCTGTTTTTT
CDR3 protein: CASSLDGTGELFF
clone size: few
J gene: TRBJ2-2
CDR3 length: 13
V gene: TRBV28
D gene: -

CDR3 DNA: TGTGCCAGCAGCTTCTCGGGGACTTATGGCTACACCTTC
CDR3 protein: CASSFSGTYGYTF
clone size: -
J gene: TRBJ1-2
CDR3 length: 13
V gene: TRBV7-2
D gene: -

CDR3 DNA: TGTGCCAGCAGCGCTGGGGGGGGACAGGGCCTTTCCTATGGCTACACCTTC
CDR3 protein: CASSAGGGQGLSYGYTF
clone size: -
J gene: TRBJ1-2
CDR3 length: 17
V gene: TRBV9
D gene: TRBD1

CDR3 DNA: TGTGCCAGCAGTTCGGGACAGGGTTACGAGCAGTACTTC
CDR3 protein: CASSSGQGYEQYF
clone size: -
J gene: TRBJ2-7
CDR3 length: 13
V gene: TRBV6-6
D gene: TRBD1

CDR3 DNA: TGTGCCAGCAGCAGGGGGACCTACAATGAGCAGTTCTTC
CDR3 protein: CASSRGTYNEQFF
clone size: -
J gene: TRBJ2-1
CDR3 length: 13
V gene: TRBV11-2
D gene: -

CDR3 DNA: TGTGCCAGCACTTCCAGGGGTAGGGGCTCCCTGAGGAATGAGCAGTTCTTC
CDR3 protein: CASTSRGRGSLRNEQFF
clone size: -
J gene: TRBJ2-1
CDR3 length: 17
V gene: TRBV28
D gene: -

CDR3 DNA: TGTGCCAGCAGCTTTAGCGGGAGGTCAGATACGCAGTATTTT
CDR3 protein: CASSFSGRSDTQYF
clone size: -
J gene: TRBJ2-3
CDR3 length: 14
V gene: TRBV7-2
D gene: TRBD2

CDR3 DNA: TGTGCCAGCAGTTACAACGTCGGAGGGTACGAGCAGTACTTC
CDR3 protein: CASSYNVGGYEQYF
clone size: -
J gene: TRBJ2-7
CDR3 length: 14
V gene: TRBV6-6
D gene: -

CDR3 DNA: TGTGCCAGCAGCGTCCAGGGTGGCGTCACTGAAGCTTTCTTT
CDR3 protein: CASSVQGGVTEAFF
clone size: -
J gene: TRBJ1-1
CDR3 length: 14
V gene: TRBV9
D gene: -

CDR3 DNA: TGCGCCAGCAGCCAACATATGGGGGCCCTCCTTTATAATCAGCCCCAGCATTTT
CDR3 protein: CASSQHMGALLYNQPQHF
clone size: -
J gene: TRBJ1-5
CDR3 length: 18
V gene: TRBV4-1
D gene: -

CDR3 DNA: TGTGCCAGCAGCCAAACGACAGGATTCAACACTGAAGCTTTCTTT
CDR3 protein: CASSQTTGFNTEAFF
clone size: -
J gene: TRBJ1-1
CDR3 length: 15
V gene: TRBV4-2
D gene: -

CDR3 DNA: TGTGCCAGCAGCCATGGGGTAGCGGGGCTCACAGATACGCAGTATTTT
CDR3 protein: CASSHGVAGLTDTQYF
clone size: -
J gene: TRBJ2-3
CDR3 length: 16
V gene: TRBV7-9
D gene: TRBD2

CDR3 DNA: TGTGCCAGCAGCCTAGGAGGGGTTCCCTCTAATCAGCCCCAGCATTTT
CDR3 protein: CASSLGGVPSNQPQHF
clone size: -
J gene: TRBJ1-5
CDR3 length: 16
V gene: TRBV28
D gene: -

CDR3 DNA: TGTGCCAGCAGCTTGGCCGTCGGGAACACTGAAGCTTTCTTT
CDR3 protein: CASSLAVGNTEAFF
clone size: once
J gene: TRBJ1-1
CDR3 length: 14
V gene: TRBV5-8
D gene: -

CDR3 DNA: TGTGCCAGCAGTTTATGGAACGTGAGTGGTCGTGAAAAACTGTTTTTT
CDR3 protein: CASSLWNVSGREKLFF
clone size: once
J gene: TRBJ1-4
CDR3 length: 16
V gene: TRBV28
D gene: -

CDR3 DNA: TGTGCCTGGACCCCGGGACTAGCGGTTTTTTTTCCCTACGAGCAGTACTTC
CDR3 protein: CAWTPGLAVFFPYEQYF
clone size: -
J gene: TRBJ2-7
CDR3 length: 17
V gene: TRBV30
D gene: TRBD2

CDR3 DNA: TGCGCCAGCAGCCCGGGGTCCGCGGGGTTGAACACCGGGGAGCTGTTTTTT
CDR3 protein: CASSPGSAGLNTGELFF
clone size: once
J gene: TRBJ2-2
CDR3 length: 17
V gene: TRBV5-1
D gene: -

CDR3 DNA: TGTGCCAGCTCACGGGCCAAGTCTATTTCTGACTATGGCTACACCTTC
CDR3 protein: CASSRAKSISDYGYTF
clone size: -
J gene: TRBJ1-2
CDR3 length: 16
V gene: TRBV18
D gene: -

CDR3 DNA: TGCGCCAGCAGCTTGGCAAAGCCTAACACTGAAGCTTTCTTT
CDR3 protein: CASSLAKPNTEAFF
clone size: once
J gene: TRBJ1-1
CDR3 length: 14
V gene: TRBV5-1
D gene: -

CDR3 DNA: TGTGCCAGCAGCCCAGGAGGGGCCGGCACCGGGGAGCTGTTTTTT
CDR3 protein: CASSPGGAGTGELFF
clone size: -
J gene: TRBJ2-2
CDR3 length: 15
V gene: TRBV5-4
D gene: -

CDR3 DNA: TGTGCCAGCAGCTTGGCCGGGAACTATGGCTACACCTTC
CDR3 protein: CASSLAGNYGYTF
clone size: -
J gene: TRBJ1-2
CDR3 length: 13
V gene: TRBV5-4
D gene: -

CDR3 DNA: TGTGCCAGCCAACGGGGGGGGAGGGGCTCCTACGAGCAGTACTTC
CDR3 protein: CASQRGGRGSYEQYF
clone size: -
J gene: TRBJ2-7
CDR3 length: 15
V gene: TRBV28
D gene: TRBD2

CDR3 DNA: TGCGCCAGCAGCCCCATGAGGGAAGGACGCTACGAGCAGTACTTC
CDR3 protein: CASSPMREGRYEQYF
clone size: -
J gene: TRBJ2-7
CDR3 length: 15
V gene: TRBV4-1
D gene: -

CDR3 DNA: TGTGCCAGCAGAGCGGCAGGGGTCCATCAGCCCCAGCATTTT
CDR3 protein: CASRAAGVHQPQHF
clone size: -
J gene: TRBJ1-5
CDR3 length: 14
V gene: TRBV6-5
D gene: -

CDR3 DNA: TGTGCCAGCAGCTACTCAAGATATGGCTACACCTTC
CDR3 protein: CASSYSRYGYTF
clone size: -
J gene: TRBJ1-2
CDR3 length: 12
V gene: TRBV28
D gene: -

CDR3 DNA: TGCGCCAGCAGCTACGGGGGTTACAATGAGCAGTTCTTC
CDR3 protein: CASSYGGYNEQFF
clone size: once
J gene: TRBJ2-1
CDR3 length: 13
V gene: TRBV4-1
D gene: -

CDR3 DNA: TGCGCCAGCAGCGAGACAGGGACCTACAATGAGCAGTTCTTC
CDR3 protein: CASSETGTYNEQFF
clone size: -
J gene: TRBJ2-1
CDR3 length: 14
V gene: TRBV5-1
D gene: TRBD1

CDR3 DNA: TGCGCCAGCAGCTTGGATCTGTACGGCGGTGAAAAACTGTTTTTT
CDR3 protein: CASSLDLYGGEKLFF
clone size: once
J gene: TRBJ1-4
CDR3 length: 15
V gene: TRBV5-1
D gene: -

CDR3 DNA: TGTGCCAGCAGCTCCGGGACATTCTATAATTCACCCCTCCACTTT
CDR3 protein: CASSSGTFYNSPLHF
clone size: -
J gene: TRBJ1-6
CDR3 length: 15
V gene: TRBV2
D gene: -

CDR3 DNA: TGTGCTAGCAGCTTAGACAGTCAGCCCCAGCATTTT
CDR3 protein: CASSLDSQPQHF
clone size: -
J gene: TRBJ1-5
CDR3 length: 12
V gene: TRBV7-7
D gene: -

CDR3 DNA: TGTGCCAGCAGTGAAGGGCGGGGGCCCCTCCTCCATTTT
CDR3 protein: CASSEGRGPLLHF
clone size: -
J gene: TRBJ2-3
CDR3 length: 13
V gene: TRBV2
D gene: -

CDR3 DNA: TGTGCCAGCAGCTCTACCCTTCGGACAGGGGGAACCGGGGAGCTGTTTTTT
CDR3 protein: CASSSTLRTGGTGELFF
clone size: -
J gene: TRBJ2-2
CDR3 length: 17
V gene: TRBV11-2
D gene: TRBD1

CDR3 DNA: TGTGCCTGGAGTAGGGAGAGTTACATTTCTGGGGCCAACGTCCTGACTTTC
CDR3 protein: CAWSRESYISGANVLTF
clone size: -
J gene: TRBJ2-6
CDR3 length: 17
V gene: TRBV30
D gene: -

CDR3 DNA: TGTGCCAGTAGTAACACCGCGGGACAGGCCGCTGACGAAGCTTTCTTT
CDR3 protein: CASSNTAGQAADEAFF
clone size: -
J gene: TRBJ1-1
CDR3 length: 16
V gene: TRBV19
D gene: TRBD1

CDR3 DNA: TGTGCCAGCAGCTTCCATAGCCCGAACACCGGGGAGCTGTTTTTT
CDR3 protein: CASSFHSPNTGELFF
clone size: -
J gene: TRBJ2-2
CDR3 length: 15
V gene: TRBV7-9
D gene: -